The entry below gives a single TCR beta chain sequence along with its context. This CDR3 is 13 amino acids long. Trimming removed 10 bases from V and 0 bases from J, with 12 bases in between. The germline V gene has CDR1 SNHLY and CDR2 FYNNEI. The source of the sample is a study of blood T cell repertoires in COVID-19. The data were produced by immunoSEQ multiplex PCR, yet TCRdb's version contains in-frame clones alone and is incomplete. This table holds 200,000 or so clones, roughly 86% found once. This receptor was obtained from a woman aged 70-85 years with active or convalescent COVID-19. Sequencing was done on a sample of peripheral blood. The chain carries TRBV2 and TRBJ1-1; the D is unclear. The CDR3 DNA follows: TGTGCCACGCGTCAACAGCTGAACACTGAAGCTTTCTTT. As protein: CATRQQLNTEAFF.